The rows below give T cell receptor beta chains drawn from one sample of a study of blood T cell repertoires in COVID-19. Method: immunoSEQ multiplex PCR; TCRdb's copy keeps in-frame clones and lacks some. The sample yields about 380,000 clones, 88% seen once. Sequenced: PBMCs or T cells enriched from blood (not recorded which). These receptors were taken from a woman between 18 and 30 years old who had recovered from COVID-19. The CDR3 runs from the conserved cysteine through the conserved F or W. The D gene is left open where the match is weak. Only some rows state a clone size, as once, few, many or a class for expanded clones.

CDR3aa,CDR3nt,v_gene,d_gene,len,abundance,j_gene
CASSAPQTGNTIYF,TGTGCCAGCAGCGCGCCACAGACTGGAAACACCATATATTTT,TRBV9,-,14,-,TRBJ1-3
CATSRPLAGGFREQFF,TGTGCCACCAGCAGACCACTAGCGGGGGGGTTTCGAGAGCAGTTCTTC,TRBV15,TRBD2,16,-,TRBJ2-1
CASSRGQGDSNQPQHF,TGTGCCAGCAGCCGTGGACAGGGGGATAGCAATCAGCCCCAGCATTTT,TRBV3-1/TRBV3-2,TRBD1,16,-,TRBJ1-5
CASSPTNRVEQYF,TGCGCCAGCAGCCCCACCAACAGGGTCGAGCAGTACTTC,TRBV4-1,-,13,few,TRBJ2-7
CASSLDRVGTEAFF,TGTGCCAGCAGCTTGGACAGGGTGGGTACTGAAGCTTTCTTT,TRBV14,TRBD1,14,-,TRBJ1-1
CASSLGAGQNSPLHF,TGCGCCAGCAGCTTGGGGGCAGGCCAAAATTCACCCCTCCACTTT,TRBV5-1,-,15,-,TRBJ1-6
CASSWDRGTGEQYF,TGTGCCAGCAGTTGGGACAGGGGAACGGGGGAGCAGTACTTC,TRBV6-5,TRBD1,14,-,TRBJ2-7
CASSQPLTGKSSGNTIYF,TGTGCCAGCAGCCAACCATTAACAGGGAAGAGCTCTGGAAACACCATATATTTT,TRBV3-1/TRBV3-2,-,18,-,TRBJ1-3
CASSWDRQYSPLHF,TGTGCCAGTAGTTGGGACAGGCAATATTCACCCCTCCACTTT,TRBV19,TRBD1,14,-,TRBJ1-6
CASSLGGPGNQPQHF,TGTGCCAGCAGCTTGGGAGGGCCAGGCAATCAGCCCCAGCATTTT,TRBV5-5,-,15,-,TRBJ1-5
CASSGGIGYTF,TGTGCCAGCAGTGGAGGAATTGGCTACACCTTC,TRBV25-1,-,11,-,TRBJ1-2
CASSIVGGAVNQPQHF,TGTGCCAGTAGTATAGTTGGCGGCGCCGTTAATCAGCCCCAGCATTTT,TRBV19,-,16,few,TRBJ1-5
CASSLYLLAPGNSPLHF,TGTGCCAGCAGCTTGTACCTGCTAGCGCCGGGGAATTCACCCCTCCACTTT,TRBV5-5,-,17,-,TRBJ1-6
CASSHNTGYEAFF,TGCGCCAGCAGCCATAACACAGGGTACGAAGCTTTCTTT,TRBV5-1,-,13,-,TRBJ1-1
CASSSEGTHQETQYF,TGTGCCAGCAGCTCCGAAGGGACACACCAAGAGACCCAGTACTTC,TRBV11-2,-,15,-,TRBJ2-5
CASSWTLGRRLNTEAFF,TGTGCCAGCAGTTGGACCCTAGGACGGAGGCTGAACACTGAAGCTTTCTTT,TRBV6-2/TRBV6-3,-,17,-,TRBJ1-1
CASSLNSGLNNEQFF,TGTGCCAGCAGCTTAAACTCGGGGTTAAACAATGAGCAGTTCTTC,TRBV7-3,-,15,-,TRBJ2-1
CSASTGLNEQFF,TGCAGTGCTAGTACAGGGCTCAATGAGCAGTTCTTC,TRBV20-1,-,12,few,TRBJ2-1
CASSLGGPTDTQYF,TGTGCCAGCAGCTTAGGGGGCCCCACAGATACGCAGTATTTT,TRBV11-2,-,14,-,TRBJ2-3
CASSLLGQASSYNSPLHF,TGTGCCAGCAGCCTCCTGGGACAGGCAAGCTCCTATAATTCACCCCTCCACTTT,TRBV7-3,TRBD1,18,-,TRBJ1-6
CSVEGIGGGSYTQYF,TGCAGCGTTGAAGGTATCGGCGGGGGCTCCTATACGCAGTATTTT,TRBV29-1,-,15,-,TRBJ2-3
CASSLGGQGQYEQFF,TGCGCCAGCAGCTTGGGGGGACAGGGACAGTACGAGCAGTTCTTC,TRBV5-1,TRBD1,15,-,TRBJ2-1
CASSERTGPNEKLFF,TGTGCCAGCAGCGAACGGACAGGCCCTAATGAAAAACTGTTTTTT,TRBV14,TRBD1,15,-,TRBJ1-4
CASSNQGMNTEAFF,TGCGCCAGCAGTAACCAGGGGATGAACACTGAAGCTTTCTTT,TRBV4-1,-,14,-,TRBJ1-1
CASSLIQYNEQFF,TGTGCCAGCAGTTTAATCCAGTACAATGAGCAGTTCTTC,TRBV27,-,13,-,TRBJ2-1
CASSIPGTLAPEAFF,TGTGCCAGTAGTATCCCAGGGACACTGGCCCCTGAAGCTTTCTTT,TRBV19,-,15,-,TRBJ1-1
CASSDFWRGGNEQFF,TGTGCCAGCAGTGACTTTTGGCGGGGGGGAAATGAGCAGTTCTTC,TRBV6-4,TRBD2,15,once,TRBJ2-1
CASSGTYFTDTQYF,TGTGCCAGCAGCGGGACTTATTTCACAGATACGCAGTATTTT,TRBV27,-,14,-,TRBJ2-3
CASSPQGTSVFHF,TGTGCCAGCAGTCCCCAAGGGACTTCGGTCTTCCACTTT,TRBV6-2/TRBV6-3,-,13,-,TRBJ1-6